One sample yielded the 16 T cell receptor beta chains listed below, sequenced in a study of T cell responses to AZD1222 COVID-19 vaccine. Generated by immunoSEQ multiplex PCR, the TCRdb table keeps only in-frame clones and is missing some. The repertoire holds about 110,000 clones, with approximately 90% as singletons. Sequencing used peripheral blood, obtained 28 days after the second AZD1222 dose. The receptor set was obtained from an adult who received the AZD1222 COVID-19 vaccine.

This CDR3 is CASSPWDRGLPNYGYTF. The DNA for the CDR3 is TGTGCCAGCAGCCCATGGGACAGGGGGCTTCCCAACTATGGCTACACCTTC. The V gene is TRBV5-4, the J gene TRBJ1-2; 12 bases line up with TRBD1. CDR1 is SGHNT and CDR2 is YYREEE in the germline V gene (reference sequence). V dropped 4 bases and J dropped 2; count of bases not matched to a gene: 9. The CDR3 has 17 residues. The full variable domain, its missing parts supplied by reference TRBV5-4 and TRBJ1-2, is ETGVTQSPTHLIKTRGQQVTLRCSSQSGHNTVSWYQQALGQGPQFIFQYYREEENGRGNFPPRFSGLQFPNYSSELNVNALELDDSALYLCASSPWDRGLPNYGYTFGSGTRLTVV.

This clone was recorded once. The rearrangement links TRBV4-1 to TRBJ2-2; TRBD2 is a possible D gene (6 bases). The germline V and J ends were trimmed by 5 bases and 2 bases, with 12 bases remaining between them. Germline assignment: CDR1 MGHRA and CDR2 YSYEKL. The CDR3 runs to 15 residues. CDR3 loop: CASSEGTYNTGELFF. The CDR3 region has the DNA TGCGCCAGCAGCGAGGGGACTTATAACACCGGGGAGCTGTTTTTT.

This rearrangement joins TRBV5-1 to TRBJ2-5, with TRBD1 matching 7 bases. J was trimmed by 5 bases and V by 4 bases; bases with no gene match: 8. This CDR3 has 14 amino acids. Germline-derived CDR1 and CDR2 are SGHRS and YFSETQ. CDR3: CASSIGTALETQYF. The CDR3 nucleotides are TGCGCCAGCAGCATCGGGACAGCGTTGGAGACCCAGTACTTC.

The chain carries TRBV27 and TRBJ1-5; D ambiguous. Trimming pared 8 bases from V and 4 bases from J, leaving 9 bases between. The CDR3 consists of 12 residues. The V gene's germline CDR1 is MNHEY and CDR2 SMNVEV (reference sequence). The CDR3 DNA reads TGTGCCAGCGGGCTTATAAATCAGCCCCAGCATTTT. Protein sequence: CASGLINQPQHF.

The chain joins TRBV7-8 to TRBJ2-7, with D perhaps assigned TRBD1 or TRBD2 (5 bases each). V was cut by 5 bases and J by 7 bases, with 21 bases left in between. Germline CDR1 is SGHVS and CDR2 is FQNEAQ. CDR3 size: 15 residues. The DNA for the CDR3 is TGTGCCAGCAGCCCCCCGGGGACCCGGATCGGTGAGCAGTACTTC. Its translation is CASSPPGTRIGEQYF.

This sequence joins TRBV27 and TRBJ2-7; the D gene could be TRBD1 or TRBD2 (5 bases each). From germline, CDR1 is MNHEY and CDR2 SMNVEV (reference sequence). The CDR3 length is 16 residues. V dropped 0 bases and J dropped 4 bases, with 16 bases sitting between them. CDR3 loop: CASSLSIVGGSYEQYF. The DNA for the CDR3 is TGTGCCAGCAGTTTATCGATAGTTGGGGGTTCTTACGAGCAGTACTTC.

This chain links TRBV5-8 with TRBJ1-2, with 7 bases that match TRBD1. Germline V gives CDR1 SGHTS, CDR2 YDEGEE. The CDR3 covers 14 residues. J lost 2 bases, V lost 3 bases, and 4 bases had no gene match. CDR3 loop: CASSWGQPNYGYTF. In nucleotides, the CDR3 is TGTGCCAGCAGCTGGGGACAGCCCAACTATGGCTACACCTTC.

CDR3 region: CASSGTGTGNQPQHF. DNA for the CDR3: TGTGCCAGCAGCGGAACCGGGACAGGGAATCAGCCCCAGCATTTT. The chain links TRBV2 to TRBJ1-5; 9 bases are shared with TRBD1. The germline V gene encodes CDR1 SNHLY and CDR2 FYNNEI. With V trimmed by 6 bases and J by 4 bases, 7 bases remained unmatched. There are 15 residues in the CDR3.

V and J are TRBV2 and TRBJ2-3; D is ambiguous. The V and J ends lost 7 bases and 6 bases respectively, with 11 bases between them. This CDR3 region has 12 residues. The germline V gene has CDR1 SNHLY and CDR2 FYNNEI. CDR3 amino acids: CASNGLWDTQYF. The CDR3 bases are TGTGCCAGCAACGGGCTATGGGATACGCAGTATTTT.

The chain uses TRBV19 and TRBJ1-5; D possibly corresponds to TRBD1 (6 bases). The V end lost 6 bases, the J end lost 7 bases, and 10 bases lay between the germline ends. The CDR3 spans 12 residues. Germline V CDR1 and CDR2: LNHDA, SQIVND (reference sequence). The CDR3, as DNA: TGTGCCAGTAGCTTTCAGGGGCAGCCCCAGCATTTT. Residues: CASSFQGQPQHF.

The rearrangement links TRBV12-3 or TRBV12-4 to TRBJ1-4; no clear D. V lost 6 bases to trimming and J lost 0 bases, with 5 bases between them. The CDR3 consists of 13 residues. The CDR3 spells CASRLPTNEKLFF. Here the CDR3 DNA reads TGTGCCAGCAGGTTACCAACTAATGAAAAACTGTTTTTT.

The chain joins TRBV2 to TRBJ1-4; D remains unclear. Germline-derived CDR1 and CDR2 are SNHLY and FYNNEI. V lost 3 bases and J lost 8, with 16 bases in between. The CDR3 loop spans 15 amino acids. The CDR3 protein is CASSESQAFREKLFF. The CDR3 DNA is TGTGCCAGCAGTGAGAGCCAGGCCTTTAGGGAAAAACTGTTTTTT.

The CDR3 DNA sequence: TGCAGCGTTGAACATAGGGGGCGCACTGAAGCTTTCTTT. It yields the protein CSVEHRGRTEAFF. The V gene is TRBV29-1, the J gene TRBJ1-1, with 7 positions matching TRBD1. The junction had 4 bases not matched to a gene; V was cut back by 2 bases and J by 4 bases. The CDR3 has 13 residues. The germline CDR1 and CDR2 sequences are SQVTM and ANQGSEA. The variable domain in full, completed from reference TRBV29-1 and TRBJ1-1, reads SAVISQKPSRDICQRGTSLTIQCQVDSQVTMMFWYRQQPGQSLTLIATANQGSEATYESGFVIDKFPISRPNLTFSTLTVSNMSPEDSSIYLCSVEHRGRTEAFFGQGTRLTVV.

The V and J genes are TRBV4-2 and TRBJ2-1, with D tentatively TRBD1 (6 bases). Per the germline V gene, CDR1 is LGHNA and CDR2 is YNFKEQ. This CDR3 is built from 15 residues. Trimming pared 0 bases from V and 4 bases from J, leaving 10 bases between. CDR3: CASSQDQGTYNEQFF. The CDR3 region has the DNA TGTGCCAGCAGCCAAGACCAGGGGACGTACAATGAGCAGTTCTTC.

This clone was recorded a few times. The chain combines TRBV19 with TRBJ1-1; D perhaps matches TRBD1 (5 bases). Germline lookup yields CDR1 LNHDA and CDR2 SQIVND (reference sequence). The CDR3 is 19 amino acids. Trimming took 2 bases from V and 5 from J, leaving 27 bases between them. CDR3 sequence: CASSIKIRLRGYSGTEAFF. In DNA, the CDR3 is TGTGCCAGTAGTATAAAAATAAGGCTTAGGGGCTATTCGGGTACTGAAGCTTTCTTT.

V is TRBV24-1 and J is TRBJ1-4, with D hard to call. Germline values: CDR1 KGHDR, CDR2 SFDVKD. CDR3 size: 13 residues. V was shortened by 4 bases and J by 10 bases, with 12 bases between the two germline ends. The CDR3 protein is CATSDRVEGKLFF. The CDR3, as DNA: TGTGCCACCAGTGACCGAGTCGAGGGAAAACTGTTTTTT.